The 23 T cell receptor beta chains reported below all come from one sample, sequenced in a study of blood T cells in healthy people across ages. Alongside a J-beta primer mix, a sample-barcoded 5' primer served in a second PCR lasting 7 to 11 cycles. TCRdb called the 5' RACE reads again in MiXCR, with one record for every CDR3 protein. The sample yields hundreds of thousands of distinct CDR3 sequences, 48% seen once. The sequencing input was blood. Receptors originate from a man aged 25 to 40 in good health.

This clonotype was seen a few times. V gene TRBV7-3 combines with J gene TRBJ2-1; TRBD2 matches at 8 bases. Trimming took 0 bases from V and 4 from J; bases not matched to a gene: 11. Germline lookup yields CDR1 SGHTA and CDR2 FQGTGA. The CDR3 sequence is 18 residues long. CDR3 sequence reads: CASSLTKGVVAGYNEQFF. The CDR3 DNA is TGTGCCAGCAGCTTAACGAAGGGAGTGGTAGCGGGGTACAATGAGCAGTTCTTC.

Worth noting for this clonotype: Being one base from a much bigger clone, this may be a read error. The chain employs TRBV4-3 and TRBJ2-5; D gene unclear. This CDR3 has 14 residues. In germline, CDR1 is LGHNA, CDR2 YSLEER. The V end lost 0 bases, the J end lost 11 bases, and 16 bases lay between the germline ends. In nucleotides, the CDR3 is TGCGCCAGCAGCCAAGATAGGAAGGGCAATGAGCAGTACTTC. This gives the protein CASSQDRKGNEQYF.

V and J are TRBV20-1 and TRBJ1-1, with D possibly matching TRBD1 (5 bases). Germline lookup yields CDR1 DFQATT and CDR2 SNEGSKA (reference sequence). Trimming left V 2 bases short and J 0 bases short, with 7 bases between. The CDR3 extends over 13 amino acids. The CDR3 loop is CSARTTVNTEAFF. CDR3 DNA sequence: TGCAGTGCTAGAACGACAGTGAACACTGAAGCTTTCTTT.

The CDR3 reads CASSYHGGGYGYTF. The CDR3 DNA follows: TGTGCCAGCAGTTACCACGGGGGCGGCTATGGCTACACCTTC. The J gene is TRBJ1-2, the V gene TRBV28; D is possibly TRBD1 (6 bases). The germline CDR1 and CDR2 sequences are MDHEN and SYDVKM. The V end was cut by 4 bases, the J end by 4 bases, with 13 bases between. The CDR3 length is 14 residues.

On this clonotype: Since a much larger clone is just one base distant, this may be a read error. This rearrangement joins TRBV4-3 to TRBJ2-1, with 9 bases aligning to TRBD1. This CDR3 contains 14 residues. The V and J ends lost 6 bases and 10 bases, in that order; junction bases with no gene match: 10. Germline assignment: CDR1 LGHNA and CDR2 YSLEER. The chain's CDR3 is CASSTGTGTYEQFF. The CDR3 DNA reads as TGCGCCAGCAGTACCGGGACAGGGACCTACGAGCAGTTCTTC.

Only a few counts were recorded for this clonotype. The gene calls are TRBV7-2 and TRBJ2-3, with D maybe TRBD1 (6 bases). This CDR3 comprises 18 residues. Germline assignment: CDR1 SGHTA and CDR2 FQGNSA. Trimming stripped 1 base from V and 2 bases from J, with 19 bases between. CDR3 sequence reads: CASSLGRGALEITDTQYF. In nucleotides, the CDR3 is TGTGCCAGCAGCTTAGGCAGGGGCGCATTGGAGATCACAGATACGCAGTATTTT. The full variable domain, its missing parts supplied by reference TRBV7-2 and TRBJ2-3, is GAGVSQSPSNKVTEKGKDVELRCDPISGHTALYWYRQSLGQGLEFLIYFQGNSAPDKSGLPSDRFSAERTGGSVSTLTIQRTQQEDSAVYLCASSLGRGALEITDTQYFGPGTRLTVL.

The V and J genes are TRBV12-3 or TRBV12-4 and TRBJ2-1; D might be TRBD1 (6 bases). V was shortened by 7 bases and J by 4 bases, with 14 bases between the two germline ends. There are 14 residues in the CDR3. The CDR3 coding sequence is TGTGCCAGCACCCCTGGGGGCAGTTACAATGAGCAGTTCTTC. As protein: CASTPGGSYNEQFF.

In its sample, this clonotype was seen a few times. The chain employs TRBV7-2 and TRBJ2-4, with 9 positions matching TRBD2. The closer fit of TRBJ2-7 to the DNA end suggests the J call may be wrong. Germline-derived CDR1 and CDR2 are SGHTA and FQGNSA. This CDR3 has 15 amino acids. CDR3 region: CASSQTSGLHYEQYF. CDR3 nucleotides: TGTGCCAGCAGCCAGACTAGCGGCCTGCACTACGAGCAGTACTTC.

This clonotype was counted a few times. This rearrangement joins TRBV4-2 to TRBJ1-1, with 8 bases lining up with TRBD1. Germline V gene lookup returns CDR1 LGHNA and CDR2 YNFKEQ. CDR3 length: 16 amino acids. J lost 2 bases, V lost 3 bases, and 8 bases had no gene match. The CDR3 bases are TGTGCCAGCAGCCACCCTCCAGGGGGCAAAAACACTGAAGCTTTCTTT. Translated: CASSHPPGGKNTEAFF.

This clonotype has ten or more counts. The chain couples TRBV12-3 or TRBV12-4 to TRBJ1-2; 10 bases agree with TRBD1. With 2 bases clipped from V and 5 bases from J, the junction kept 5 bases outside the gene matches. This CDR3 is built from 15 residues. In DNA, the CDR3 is TGTGCCAGCAGTTTACTTCCGGGACAGGGGTATGGCTACACCTTC. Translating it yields CASSLLPGQGYGYTF.

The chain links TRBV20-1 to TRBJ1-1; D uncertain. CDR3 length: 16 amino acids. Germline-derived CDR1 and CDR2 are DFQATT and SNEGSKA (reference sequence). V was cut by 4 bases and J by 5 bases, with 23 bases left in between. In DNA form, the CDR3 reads TGCAGTGCTAACCCACTAACTCAACCTCTACGGACTGAAGCTTTCTTT. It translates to CSANPLTQPLRTEAFF.

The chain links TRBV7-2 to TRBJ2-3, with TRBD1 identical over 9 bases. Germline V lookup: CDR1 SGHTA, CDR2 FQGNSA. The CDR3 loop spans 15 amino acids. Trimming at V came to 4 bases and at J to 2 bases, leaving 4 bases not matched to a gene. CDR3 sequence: CASSSHRGLTDTQYF. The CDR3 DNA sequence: TGTGCCAGCAGCTCCCACAGGGGGCTCACAGATACGCAGTATTTT.

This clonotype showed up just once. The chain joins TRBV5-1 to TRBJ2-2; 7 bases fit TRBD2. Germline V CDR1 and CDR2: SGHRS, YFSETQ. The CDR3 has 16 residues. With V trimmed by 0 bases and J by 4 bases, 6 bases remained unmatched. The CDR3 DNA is TGCGCCAGCAGCTTGGAAACTAGCGCTGCCACCGGGGAGCTGTTTTTT. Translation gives CASSLETSAATGELFF.

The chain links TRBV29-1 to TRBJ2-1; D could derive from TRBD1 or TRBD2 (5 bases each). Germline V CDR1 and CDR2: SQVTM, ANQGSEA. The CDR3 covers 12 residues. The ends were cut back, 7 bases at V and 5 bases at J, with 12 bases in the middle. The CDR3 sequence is CSAGAGNNEQFF. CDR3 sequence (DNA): TGCAGCGCCGGGGCAGGTAACAATGAGCAGTTCTTC.

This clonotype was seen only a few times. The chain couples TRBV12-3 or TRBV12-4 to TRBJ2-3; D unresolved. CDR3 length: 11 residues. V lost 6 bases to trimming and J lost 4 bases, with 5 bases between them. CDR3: CASRIADTQYF. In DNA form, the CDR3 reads TGTGCCAGCAGGATAGCAGATACGCAGTATTTT.

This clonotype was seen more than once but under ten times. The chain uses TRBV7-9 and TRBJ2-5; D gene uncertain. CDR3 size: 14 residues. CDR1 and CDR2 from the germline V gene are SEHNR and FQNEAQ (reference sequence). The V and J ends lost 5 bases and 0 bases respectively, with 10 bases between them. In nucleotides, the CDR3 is TGTGCCAGCAGCCTTCGACTGGACCAAGAGACCCAGTACTTC. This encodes CASSLRLDQETQYF.

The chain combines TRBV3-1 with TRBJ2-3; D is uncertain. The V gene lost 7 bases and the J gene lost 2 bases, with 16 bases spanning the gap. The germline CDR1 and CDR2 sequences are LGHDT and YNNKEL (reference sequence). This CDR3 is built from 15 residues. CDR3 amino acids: CASTLHGSVTDTQYF. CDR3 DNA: TGTGCCAGCACCCTTCATGGGTCCGTCACAGATACGCAGTATTTT.

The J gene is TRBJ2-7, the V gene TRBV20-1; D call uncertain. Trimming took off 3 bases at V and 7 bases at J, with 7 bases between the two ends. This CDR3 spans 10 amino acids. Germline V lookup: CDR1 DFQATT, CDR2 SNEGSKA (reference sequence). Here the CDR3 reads CSASSAEQYF. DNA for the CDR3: TGCAGTGCTAGCTCGGCGGAGCAGTACTTC.

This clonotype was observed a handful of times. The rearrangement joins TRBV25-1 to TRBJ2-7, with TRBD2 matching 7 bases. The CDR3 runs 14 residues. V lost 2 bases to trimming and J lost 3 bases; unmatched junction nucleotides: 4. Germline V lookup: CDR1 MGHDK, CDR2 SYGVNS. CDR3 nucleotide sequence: TGTGCCAGCAGTGAAGCTACGGGGGGCTACGAGCAGTACTTC. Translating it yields CASSEATGGYEQYF.

The CDR3 DNA reads TGCGCCAGCAGCCAAAAGACTAGCGGGAGCTACAATGAGCAGTTCTTC. Translated, it gives CASSQKTSGSYNEQFF. This chain uses TRBV4-3 with TRBJ2-1, with TRBD2 identical over 12 bases. The CDR3 spans 16 residues. With V trimmed by 2 bases and J by 3 bases, 2 bases remained unmatched. Germline CDR1 and CDR2: LGHNA and YSLEER.

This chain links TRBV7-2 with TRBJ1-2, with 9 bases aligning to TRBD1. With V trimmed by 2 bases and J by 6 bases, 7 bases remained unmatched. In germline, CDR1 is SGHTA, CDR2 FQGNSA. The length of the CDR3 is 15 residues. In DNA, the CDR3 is TGTGCCAGCAGCTTAACTCCAGGACAGGGGCATGGCTACACCTTC. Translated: CASSLTPGQGHGYTF.

CDR3 protein: CASSRAGTYSYEQYF. In nucleotides, the CDR3 is TGTGCCAGCAGTCGCGCTGGGACTTACTCCTACGAGCAGTACTTC. The genes are TRBV7-9 and TRBJ2-7; D perhaps matches TRBD2 (6 bases). Trimming left V 6 bases short and J 0 bases short, with 15 bases between. This CDR3 has 15 residues. Looked up from germline, CDR1 is SEHNR and CDR2 is FQNEAQ (reference sequence).

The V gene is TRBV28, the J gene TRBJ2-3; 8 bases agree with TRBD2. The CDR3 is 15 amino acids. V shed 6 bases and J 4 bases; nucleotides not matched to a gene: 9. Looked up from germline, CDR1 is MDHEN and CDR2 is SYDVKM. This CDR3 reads CASSPLSGSADTQYF. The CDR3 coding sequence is TGTGCCAGCAGCCCCCTAAGCGGGAGCGCAGATACGCAGTATTTT.